One and the same sample provided the 9 T cell receptor beta chains below, sequenced in a study of OX40 agonist ivuxolimab in advanced cancers. Produced via immunoSEQ multiplex PCR; TCRdb's table is partial and in-frame only. Of about 12,000 clones listed, 70% to 80% are singletons. The specimen was CD4+ or CD8+ T cells sorted from blood, collected in a trial of the OX40 agonist ivuxolimab. The receptors come from an adult with an advanced solid tumor such as melanoma, head and neck, liver or kidney cancer.

The genes are TRBV5-8 and TRBJ2-7; D not certain. The CDR3 contains 13 residues. The V gene lost 0 bases and the J gene lost 4 bases, with 8 bases spanning the gap. Germline-derived CDR1 and CDR2 are SGHTS and YDEGEE. In DNA, the CDR3 is TGTGCCAGCAGCTTGGCCAGCACGTACGAGCAGTACTTC. Translating it yields CASSLASTYEQYF.

The gene calls are TRBV19 and TRBJ1-4; D gene ambiguous. CDR1 is LNHDA, CDR2 SQIVND, per germline (reference sequence). The length of the CDR3 is 18 residues. Trimming stripped 3 bases from V and 0 bases from J, with 17 bases between. CDR3 amino acids: CASSIKPLRTATNEKLFF. The CDR3 DNA is TGTGCCAGTAGTATTAAGCCCCTTCGGACCGCAACTAATGAAAAACTGTTTTTT.

The chain employs TRBV4-3 and TRBJ1-1; 8 bases align to TRBD1. J was trimmed by 3 bases and V by 0 bases; bases with no gene match: 6. CDR3 length: 16 residues. Germline V gives CDR1 LGHNA, CDR2 YSLEER. The CDR3 reads CASSQDRETGDTEAFF. CDR3 nucleotides: TGCGCCAGCAGCCAAGACCGCGAGACAGGGGACACTGAAGCTTTCTTT.

This clone was detected once. The chain is built from TRBV27 and TRBJ1-5; TRBD1 agrees at 7 bases. The germline gives CDR1 MNHEY, CDR2 SMNVEV (reference sequence). Trimming removed 4 bases from V and 6 bases from J; junction bases left unmatched: 6. The CDR3 consists of 14 residues. The CDR3 DNA reads TGTGCCAGCAGTTCCACAGGGGTGGGTCAGCCCCAGCATTTT. Its translation: CASSSTGVGQPQHF.

The rearrangement uses TRBV18 and TRBJ2-1, with D possibly TRBD2 on 5 matching bases. The ends were cut back, 3 bases at V and 5 bases at J, with 14 bases in the middle. The CDR3 has 15 amino acids. Germline lookup yields CDR1 KGHSH and CDR2 LQKENI. The CDR3: CASSPLTGTHNEQFF. The CDR3 nucleotides read TGTGCCAGCTCACCGCTGACGGGAACTCACAATGAGCAGTTCTTC.

V is TRBV5-1 and J is TRBJ1-5; D gene ambiguous. The CDR3 contains 16 residues. V gave up 1 base and J gave up 1 base, with 12 bases separating them. Germline CDR1 is SGHRS and CDR2 is YFSETQ. Here the CDR3 DNA reads TGCGCCAGCAGCTTGTGGGAAAAAGACAGCAATCAGCCCCAGCATTTT. Translation: CASSLWEKDSNQPQHF.

The chain couples TRBV5-6 to TRBJ2-1; D is undetermined. Germline CDR1 is SGHDT and CDR2 is YYEEEE. V was pared by 0 bases and J by 6 bases, with 4 bases between. This CDR3 is 12 amino acids long. For the CDR3, the DNA is TGTGCCAGCAGCTTGGGGGGCAATGAGCAGTTCTTC. This codes for CASSLGGNEQFF. Combining the CDR3 with reference TRBV5-6 and TRBJ2-1 gives the whole variable domain DAGVTQSPTHLIKTRGQQVTLRCSPKSGHDTVSWYQQALGQGPQFIFQYYEEEERQRGNFPDRFSGHQFPNYSSELNVNALLLGDSALYLCASSLGGNEQFFGPGTRLTVL.

The chain carries TRBV19 and TRBJ2-1; 10 nucleotides align to TRBD2. Germline assignment: CDR1 LNHDA and CDR2 SQIVND (reference sequence). The CDR3 contains 17 residues. Trimming at V came to 3 bases and at J to 9 bases, leaving 14 bases not matched to a gene. CDR3 region: CASSIHRLAGLLGEQFF. The CDR3 coding sequence is TGTGCCAGTAGTATCCACCGACTAGCGGGCTTATTGGGTGAGCAGTTCTTC.

The chain uses TRBV7-9 and TRBJ1-1; no reliable D call. The length of the CDR3 is 12 residues. Germline CDR1 SEHNR, CDR2 FQNEAQ (reference sequence). The ends were cut back, 1 base at V and 10 bases at J, with 10 bases in the middle. Here the CDR3 reads CASSLVLVGAFF. CDR3 nucleotide sequence: TGTGCCAGCAGCTTAGTCCTAGTGGGAGCTTTCTTT.